This entry concerns a single TCR beta chain. The antigen remains unidentified. Template-switching 5'RACE yielded the TCR cDNA; a universal primer site and UMIs were added in the process. One entry per CDR3 protein, called by TCRdb with MiXCR from the 5' RACE reads. The sample lists 200,000 to 300,000 distinct CDR3 sequences; over 10% were seen once. This sample is drawn from a study of T cells after yellow fever vaccination. Findings of the study overall: Only a small proportion of the clonotypes turned up in both the CD4 and the CD8 compartments, likely arising from convergent recombination. Post-booster samples contained most primary-vaccination clones (more than 95% CD4, around 89% CD8). Abundant clonotypes from the bulk population could contaminate FACS-sorted repertoires.

This CDR3 has 16 residues. With V trimmed by 5 bases and J by 3 bases, 10 bases remained unmatched. From germline, CDR1 is SEHNR and CDR2 FQNEAQ (reference sequence). This material consisted of CD4+ T cells sorted from PBMCs, taken 45 days after the yellow fever booster vaccination. The sequence came from a young man who received the YFV17D yellow fever vaccine. The chain employs TRBV7-9 and TRBJ2-5, with 9 bases matching TRBD1. The CDR3 DNA reads TGTGCCAGCAGCATTCCCCGGGACAGGGTCGAAGAGACCCAGTACTTC. It translates to CASSIPRDRVEETQYF.